The sample holds one count of the clone carrying this T cell receptor (beta chain). Its target is not known. V shed 3 bases, J shed 10 bases, and the junction held 12 bases outside the gene matches. Germline V gene data show CDR1 as SGHDT and CDR2 as YYEEEE. The length of the CDR3 is 15 residues. Some clones are missing from TCRdb's copy, which holds only in-frame ones; the method was immunoSEQ multiplex PCR. The repertoire holds fewer than 200,000 clones, with around nine tenths as singletons. This record belongs to a study of cytomegalovirus exposure and HLA in healthy donors. Regarding the study as a whole: According to reports, the classifier identified cytomegalovirus status with high specificity and sensitivity.

Specimen: PBMCs. The chain recombines TRBV5-6 with TRBJ2-1, with 8 bases that match TRBD1. The sequence was obtained from a woman aged 30 to 39 in good health and CMV-seronegative. DNA for the CDR3: TGTGCCAGCAGCTACCGGGACAGGATAATTCGGGAGCAGTTCTTC. Its protein product is CASSYRDRIIREQFF.